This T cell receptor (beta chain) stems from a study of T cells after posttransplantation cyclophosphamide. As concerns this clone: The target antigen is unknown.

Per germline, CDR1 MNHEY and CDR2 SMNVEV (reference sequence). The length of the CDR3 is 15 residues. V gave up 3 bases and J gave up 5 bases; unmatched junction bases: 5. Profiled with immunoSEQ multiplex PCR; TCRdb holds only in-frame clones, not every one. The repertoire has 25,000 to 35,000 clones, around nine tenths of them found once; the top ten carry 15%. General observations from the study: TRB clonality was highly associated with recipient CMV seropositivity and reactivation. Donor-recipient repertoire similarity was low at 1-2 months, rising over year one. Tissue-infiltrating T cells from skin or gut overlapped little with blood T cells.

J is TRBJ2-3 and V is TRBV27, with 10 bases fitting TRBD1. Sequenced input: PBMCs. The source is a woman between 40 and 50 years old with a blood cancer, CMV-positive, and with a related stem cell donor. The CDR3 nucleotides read TGTGCCAGCAGTTTCGTGGGGACAGGGGTAGATACGCAGTATTTT. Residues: CASSFVGTGVDTQYF.